The 15 T cell receptor beta chains presented below share a single source sample, sequenced in a study of T-cell reconstitution after alpha-beta-depleted transplantation in children. The library targeted TCRbeta and was prepared with unique molecular identifiers. TCRdb reanalysed the PCR reads using MiXCR and keeps one entry per CDR3 protein. The table includes about 830,000 distinct CDR3 sequences, 16% detected once. The source was PBMCs, mostly from graft donor cells, collected 360 days after TCRalphabeta/CD19-depleted stem cell transplant. These receptors all stem from a male patient aged 5 to 17 who had a stem cell transplant for acute lymphoblastic leukemia, so the T cells may come from the graft donor.

This clonotype appeared a few times. The chain is built from TRBV13 and TRBJ2-1, with 14 bases that match TRBD2. The CDR3 is made up of 17 amino acids. The germline V gene has CDR1 PRHDT and CDR2 FYEKMQ (reference sequence). The V and J ends lost 6 bases and 9 bases, in that order; junction bases with no gene match: 13. The CDR3 region has the DNA TGTGCCAGCAGTCCGGGACTAGCGGGAGTCCTTTCGGGTGAGCAGTTCTTC. Translating gives CASSPGLAGVLSGEQFF.

Concerning this clonotype itself: Germline and junction disagree at one end, which may indicate a read error. J is TRBJ2-7 and V is TRBV4-1; 9 nucleotides agree with TRBD1. The CDR3 covers 16 residues. CDR1 and CDR2 from the germline V gene are MGHRA and YSYEKL. The DNA of the CDR3 is TGCACCAGCAGCCAAGGACCGGGACAGGGTTCCTACGAGCAGTACTTC. It is translated as CTSSQGPGQGSYEQYF.

V gene TRBV7-9 combines with J gene TRBJ2-1; TRBD2 agrees at 8 bases. J was trimmed by 8 bases and V by 3 bases; bases with no gene match: 6. The CDR3 is 14 amino acids. CDR1 and CDR2 (germline): SEHNR, FQNEAQ (reference sequence). The CDR3 nucleotides are TGTGCCAGCAGCTTTCGGACTAGCATATATGAGCAGTTCTTC. Residues: CASSFRTSIYEQFF.

The sample holds a few counts of this clonotype. The chain uses TRBV11-3 and TRBJ2-1, with 12 nucleotides matching TRBD2. This CDR3 comprises 17 residues. Trimming removed 2 bases from V and 3 bases from J; junction bases left unmatched: 5. CDR1 is SGHNT and CDR2 is YENEEA in the germline V gene. The DNA of the CDR3 is TGTGCCAGCAGCTTAATAGGGGGACTAGCGGGCTACAATGAGCAGTTCTTC. Its protein product is CASSLIGGLAGYNEQFF.

This chain links TRBV6-5 with TRBJ1-5; a weak D match, TRBD1 (6 bases). There are 16 residues in the CDR3. V was cut by 1 base and J by 6 bases, with 16 bases left in between. Germline CDR1 MNHEY, CDR2 SVGAGI. CDR3 in DNA: TGTGCCAGCAGTTACTTCCATGGGGGGCTAGTTCAGCCCCAGCATTTT. This sequence encodes CASSYFHGGLVQPQHF.

CDR3 region: CASSLGWLSGANVLTF. The CDR3 DNA is TGTGCCAGCAGCTTGGGCTGGTTATCTGGGGCCAACGTCCTGACTTTC. This chain connects TRBV5-6 to TRBJ2-6; no clear D gene. This CDR3 is 16 amino acids long. Germline V gene data show CDR1 as SGHDT and CDR2 as YYEEEE. The V gene lost 0 bases and the J gene lost 1 base, with 8 bases spanning the gap. Filled out from reference TRBV5-6 and TRBJ2-6, the complete variable domain reads DAGVTQSPTHLIKTRGQQVTLRCSPKSGHDTVSWYQQALGQGPQFIFQYYEEEERQRGNFPDRFSGHQFPNYSSELNVNALLLGDSALYLCASSLGWLSGANVLTFGAGSRLTVL.

This clonotype was detected ten times or more. The chain carries TRBV10-3 and TRBJ2-1; no clear D. Germline CDR1 ENHRY, CDR2 SYGVKD. The CDR3 is 16 amino acids. Trimming removed 2 bases at V and 0 bases at J, with 11 bases between. The CDR3 loop reads CAISEGGRSSYNEQFF. As DNA, the CDR3 is TGTGCCATCAGTGAGGGCGGACGGAGCTCCTACAATGAGCAGTTCTTC.

V and J are TRBV5-1 and TRBJ2-5, with D perhaps matching TRBD1 (5 bases). Germline CDR1 reads SGHRS; CDR2 reads YFSETQ. CDR3 length: 14 residues. The V end lost 6 bases, the J end lost 5 bases, and 17 bases lay between the germline ends. The CDR3 here is CASKLVTSGETQYF. CDR3 nucleotides: TGCGCCAGCAAACTCGTTACTTCAGGGGAGACCCAGTACTTC.

This clonotype was seen ten or more times. The chain joins TRBV5-6 to TRBJ2-7; a possible D gene is TRBD2 (6 bases). The V and J ends lost 4 bases and 5 bases respectively, with 16 bases between them. CDR1 is SGHDT, CDR2 YYEEEE, per germline. The CDR3 contains 14 residues. The CDR3: CASSGPGVSHEQYF. CDR3 sequence (DNA): TGTGCCAGCAGCGGACCGGGGGTTTCTCACGAGCAGTACTTC. Full variable domain (rest looked up from reference TRBV5-6 and TRBJ2-7): DAGVTQSPTHLIKTRGQQVTLRCSPKSGHDTVSWYQQALGQGPQFIFQYYEEEERQRGNFPDRFSGHQFPNYSSELNVNALLLGDSALYLCASSGPGVSHEQYFGPGTRLTVT.

The gene calls are TRBV5-1 and TRBJ2-5; TRBD2 matches at 7 bases. The junction had 14 bases not matched to a gene; V was cut back by 4 bases and J by 2 bases. This CDR3 contains 17 residues. Germline V gives CDR1 SGHRS, CDR2 YFSETQ. The DNA of the CDR3 is TGCGCCAGCAGCCTGAGCCGCTTGCGGGGAGGGCAAGAGACCCAGTACTTC. Translated, it gives CASSLSRLRGGQETQYF.

This clonotype was seen only a few times. This chain links TRBV18 with TRBJ2-7, with TRBD1 matching 12 bases. The trim removed 1 base at V and 3 bases at J, leaving 7 bases unmatched. This CDR3 has 17 residues. The V gene's germline CDR1 is KGHSH and CDR2 LQKENI. The CDR3 DNA sequence: TGTGCCAGCTCACCACGACAAGGGACAGGGGGCTACTACGAGCAGTACTTC. This translates into CASSPRQGTGGYYEQYF.

This clonotype was seen repeatedly, ten times or more. The V and J genes are TRBV7-8 and TRBJ2-1; D ambiguous. CDR1 SGHVS and CDR2 FQNEAQ come from the germline V gene. Between the trimmed V and J ends, which lost 5 bases and 0 bases, there was a span of 14 bases. This CDR3 is 16 amino acids long. The CDR3 loop is CASSADWTSSYNEQFF. In nucleotides, the CDR3 is TGTGCCAGCAGCGCAGACTGGACGAGCTCCTACAATGAGCAGTTCTTC. Filled out from reference TRBV7-8 and TRBJ2-1, the complete variable domain reads GAGVSQSPRYKVAKRGQDVALRCDPISGHVSLFWYQQALGQGPEFLTYFQNEAQLDKSGLPSDRFFAERPEGSVSTLKIQRTQQEDSAVYLCASSADWTSSYNEQFFGPGTRLTVL.

This clonotype was detected many times. The chain employs TRBV12-3 or TRBV12-4 and TRBJ2-3; D gene ambiguous. This CDR3 comprises 12 residues. V was trimmed by 6 bases and J by 9 bases, leaving 13 bases between them. The CDR3 DNA reads as TGTGCCAGCAGACCGACTGAGAGCACGCAGTATTTT. It translates to CASRPTESTQYF.

This clonotype was counted at least ten times. The J gene is TRBJ2-1, the V gene TRBV9; 10 nucleotides line up with TRBD2. Germline CDR1 reads SGDLS; CDR2 reads YYNGEE. Trimming took 3 bases from V and 8 from J; bases not matched to a gene: 11. This CDR3 contains 16 residues. CDR3 sequence reads: CASSENPSGSGDEQFF. DNA of the CDR3: TGTGCCAGCAGCGAAAACCCTAGCGGGAGTGGAGATGAGCAGTTCTTC.

Points on this clonotype: A read error may account for a junction end that differs from germline. As DNA, the CDR3 is TGTGCCACCAGTGATTTCGGGGGAGGGGACTTC. This encodes CATSDFGGGDF. The rearrangement uses TRBV24-1 and TRBJ2-4, with 7 bases aligning to TRBD2. The CDR3 loop spans 11 amino acids. Germline CDR1 and CDR2: KGHDR and SFDVKD.